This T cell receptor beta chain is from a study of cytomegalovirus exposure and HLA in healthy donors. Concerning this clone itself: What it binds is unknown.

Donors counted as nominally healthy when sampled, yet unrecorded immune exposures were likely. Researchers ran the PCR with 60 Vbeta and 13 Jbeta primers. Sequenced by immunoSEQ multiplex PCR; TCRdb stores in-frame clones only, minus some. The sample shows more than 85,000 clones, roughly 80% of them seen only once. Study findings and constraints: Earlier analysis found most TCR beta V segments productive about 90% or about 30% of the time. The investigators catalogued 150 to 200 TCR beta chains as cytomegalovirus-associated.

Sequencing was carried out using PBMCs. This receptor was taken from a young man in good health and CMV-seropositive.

CDR3 nucleotides: TGTGCCAGCAGACAAAGGGGGCTAAGGAGAATAGGCAATCAGCCCCAGCATTTT. It translates to CASRQRGLRRIGNQPQHF. This rearrangement joins TRBV28 to TRBJ1-5; TRBD1 matches at 7 bases. This CDR3 spans 18 amino acids. V trimming: 6 bases; J trimming: 2 bases; junction bases outside the gene matches: 16. The germline gives CDR1 MDHEN, CDR2 SYDVKM.